The 28 T cell receptor beta chains presented below share a single source sample, sequenced in a study of T cells in Graves' hyperthyroidism and ophthalmopathy. Amplification of TCR beta CDR3 regions was performed using RNA transcripts as template. The primer set for the first-round RT-PCR of the TCR CDR3 was HTBI. MiXCR, applied by TCRdb to the multiplex PCR reads, yields one record per CDR3 protein. Of about 400,000 distinct CDR3 sequences listed, over 13% are singletons. Sequencing was done on a sample of blood. The receptors derive from a man aged 45-60 years with Graves' ophthalmopathy.

This clonotype came up many times. The J gene is TRBJ2-1, the V gene TRBV14; TRBD2 aligns across 11 bases. Germline V lookup: CDR1 SGHDN, CDR2 FVKESK. CDR3 length: 15 residues. Germline trimming cut 8 bases from V and 3 bases from J; bases unmatched to any gene: 6. The CDR3: CASALLAGGYNEQFF. For the CDR3, the DNA is TGTGCCAGCGCCCTGCTAGCGGGAGGCTACAATGAGCAGTTCTTC.

This clonotype was observed a handful of times. The gene calls are TRBV2 and TRBJ2-7; 12 nucleotides line up with TRBD1. Germline CDR1 SNHLY, CDR2 FYNNEI. The CDR3 has 15 amino acids. After removal of 6 bases from V and 1 base from J, the junction contained 4 bases not matched to a gene. Here the CDR3 DNA reads TGTGCCAGCAGGCGGGGACAGGGGGCTTCCTACGAGCAGTACTTC. This translates into CASRRGQGASYEQYF. Combining the CDR3 with reference TRBV2 and TRBJ2-7 gives the whole variable domain EPEVTQTPSHQVTQMGQEVILRCVPISNHLYFYWYRQILGQKVEFLVSFYNNEISEKSEIFDDQFSVERPDGSNFTLKIRSTKLEDSAMYFCASRRGQGASYEQYFGPGTRLTVT.

This clonotype turned up a few times. The chain employs TRBV15 and TRBJ2-1; TRBD2 agrees at 9 bases. Germline CDR1 is LNHNV and CDR2 is YYDKDF (reference sequence). V lost 0 bases, J lost 3 bases, and 9 bases stayed unmatched. The CDR3 contains 18 residues. CDR3 sequence (DNA): TGTGCCACCAGCAGAGATTGGCCTAGCGGGGCCAACTACAATGAGCAGTTCTTC. Encoded protein: CATSRDWPSGANYNEQFF.

The rearrangement joins TRBV9 to TRBJ1-2; the D gene is possibly TRBD1 (5 bases). CDR3 length: 12 residues. V lost 2 bases to trimming and J lost 8 bases, with 10 bases between them. Germline V gene sequence: CDR1 SGDLS, CDR2 YYNGEE. CDR3 bases: TGTGCCAGCAGCGTCCAGGGTGAAGGCTACACCTTC. Amino acids: CASSVQGEGYTF.

At least ten counts were recorded for this clonotype. This chain links TRBV20-1 with TRBJ2-3; 7 bases agree with TRBD1. CDR3 length equals 11 residues. Germline values: CDR1 DFQATT, CDR2 SNEGSKA (reference sequence). After removal of 6 bases from V and 10 bases from J, the junction contained 7 bases not matched to a gene. In DNA, the CDR3 is TGCAGTGCCGAACCGGACAGGTCGCAGTATTTT. It encodes CSAEPDRSQYF.

In the case of this clonotype: An end of the junction does not agree with germline; a read error may underlie this. The chain is built from TRBV7-9 and TRBJ2-1; TRBD1 is a possible D gene (6 bases). The CDR3 contains 14 residues. Germline assignment: CDR1 SEHNR and CDR2 FQNEAQ (reference sequence). CDR3 in amino acids: CASSSRTDYNEQSF. CDR3 nucleotides: TGTGCCAGCAGCTCCCGGACAGATTACAATGAGCAGTCCTTC.

With regard to this clonotype: This may arise from a read error, as a much more abundant clone is one base away. The V and J genes are TRBV12-3 or TRBV12-4 and TRBJ2-7; 7 positions match TRBD2. The CDR3 contains 13 residues. In DNA, the CDR3 is TGTGCCAGCAGCCAGACAGCTAGCGGCGAGCAGCACTTC. This encodes CASSQTASGEQHF.

This clonotype was detected ten times or more. This chain links TRBV5-1 with TRBJ2-1; TRBD2 matches at 8 bases. The CDR3 has 17 residues. Germline V gene sequence: CDR1 SGHRS, CDR2 YFSETQ. V shed 1 base and J 4 bases; nucleotides not matched to a gene: 10. The CDR3 DNA reads TGCGCCAGCAGCTTGATGGCGGGAGGCCCCCATTACAATGAGCAGTTCTTC. Its protein product is CASSLMAGGPHYNEQFF.

The gene calls are TRBV4-1 and TRBJ1-1; D is perhaps TRBD1 (5 bases). The CDR3 spans 16 residues. V lost 2 bases to trimming and J lost 0 bases, with 13 bases between them. CDR1 is MGHRA, CDR2 YSYEKL, per germline. The CDR3 region is CASSQLPGLMNTEAFF. The CDR3 DNA reads TGCGCCAGCAGCCAATTACCAGGGCTTATGAACACTGAAGCTTTCTTT.

This clonotype was recorded many times. V is TRBV12-3 or TRBV12-4 and J is TRBJ2-7; possibly TRBD2 for D (6 bases). Trimming removed 6 bases from V and 0 bases from J, with 15 bases in between. The CDR3 has 15 amino acids. CDR3 in amino acids: CASRKVSGPSYEQYF. DNA for the CDR3: TGTGCCAGCAGAAAGGTTAGCGGTCCCTCCTACGAGCAGTACTTC.

The chain uses TRBV27 and TRBJ2-2; D is unresolved. The germline CDR1 and CDR2 sequences are MNHEY and SMNVEV (reference sequence). Trimming left V 4 bases short and J 8 bases short, with 5 bases between. The CDR3 runs 11 residues. The CDR3 loop is CASSSIGELFF. CDR3 nucleotide sequence: TGTGCCAGCAGTTCCATAGGGGAGCTGTTTTTT.

This clonotype was detected ten times or more. Here the CDR3 DNA reads TGTGCCTGGAGTACAGGGGGCGCGTCGGGTCAGCCCCAGCATTTT. Protein sequence: CAWSTGGASGQPQHF. The genes are TRBV30 and TRBJ1-5; 9 bases agree with TRBD1. This CDR3 contains 15 residues. Per the germline V gene, CDR1 is GTSNPN and CDR2 is SVGIG (reference sequence). V shed 2 bases and J 6 bases; nucleotides not matched to a gene: 8.

The chain is built from TRBV5-8 and TRBJ2-7; 12 bases line up with TRBD2. The CDR3 covers 17 residues. CDR1 is SGHTS and CDR2 is YDEGEE in the germline V gene. V trimming: 0 bases; J trimming: 6 bases; junction bases outside the gene matches: 10. In DNA, the CDR3 is TGTGCCAGCAGCTTGGACCACCGACTAGCGGGAGTAGGCGAGCAGTACTTC. This translates into CASSLDHRLAGVGEQYF.

In this sample, this clonotype turned up many times. The gene calls are TRBV27 and TRBJ1-5, with D possibly TRBD1 on 6 matching bases. Trimming cost V 3 bases and J 2 bases, with 14 bases left between them. This CDR3 contains 16 residues. Germline V lookup: CDR1 MNHEY, CDR2 SMNVEV (reference sequence). The CDR3: CASSLTTGPGNQPQHF. In DNA, the CDR3 is TGTGCCAGCAGTTTGACGACAGGCCCGGGCAATCAGCCCCAGCATTTT.

This clonotype was picked up many times. The chain uses TRBV3-1 and TRBJ2-3; possibly TRBD2 for D (6 bases). CDR3 length: 15 amino acids. Germline CDR1 is LGHDT and CDR2 is YNNKEL (reference sequence). The ends were cut back, 3 bases at V and 6 bases at J, with 16 bases in the middle. In nucleotides, the CDR3 is TGTGCCAGCAGCCAGTCGGGGGACCGGGTGGATACGCAGTATTTT. It encodes CASSQSGDRVDTQYF.

V gene TRBV19 combines with J gene TRBJ1-2, with D maybe TRBD1 (6 bases). The V and J ends lost 7 bases and 4 bases respectively, with 22 bases between them. The CDR3 totals 16 residues. Germline V lookup: CDR1 LNHDA, CDR2 SQIVND (reference sequence). The CDR3, as DNA: TGTGCCAGTATCCCCACGCTACGGGGGCAGGGCTATGGCTACACCTTC. Protein: CASIPTLRGQGYGYTF.

This rearrangement joins TRBV7-9 to TRBJ1-3; D might be TRBD1 (5 bases). Germline V gene lookup returns CDR1 SEHNR and CDR2 FQNEAQ (reference sequence). Trimming pared 3 bases from V and 3 bases from J, leaving 9 bases between. This CDR3 is built from 14 residues. The CDR3 DNA follows: TGTGCCAGCAGCTTCTGGACAAATGGAAACACCATATATTTT. Protein product: CASSFWTNGNTIYF.

This clonotype was seen at least ten times. This chain joins TRBV3-1 and TRBJ2-7, with TRBD1 identical over 9 bases. The CDR3 has 16 amino acids. Germline values: CDR1 LGHDT, CDR2 YNNKEL (reference sequence). After removal of 2 bases from V and 5 bases from J, the junction contained 10 bases not matched to a gene. CDR3 amino acids: CASSQMRGQGPHEQYF. The CDR3 DNA sequence: TGTGCCAGCAGCCAAATGCGAGGACAGGGGCCCCACGAGCAGTACTTC.

This clonotype was seen more than once but under ten times. The chain couples TRBV29-1 to TRBJ2-3, with 7 bases fitting TRBD1. The CDR3 contains 12 residues. The V segment lost 6 bases and the J segment 6 bases; nucleotides outside the gene matches: 6. The germline CDR1 and CDR2 sequences are SQVTM and ANQGSEA. CDR3 DNA: TGCAGCGTATCCGAGGGGGCCGATACGCAGTATTTT. Its translation is CSVSEGADTQYF.

This clonotype was found many times. The V gene is TRBV2, the J gene TRBJ1-4; the D gene is possibly TRBD1 (5 bases). Germline V gene sequence: CDR1 SNHLY, CDR2 FYNNEI. The V end was cut by 3 bases, the J end by 0 bases, with 8 bases between. The CDR3 runs to 15 residues. CDR3 residues: CASSERGATNEKLFF. CDR3 coding DNA: TGTGCCAGCAGTGAGAGGGGTGCAACTAATGAAAAACTGTTTTTT.

The sample holds many counts of this clonotype. The V call is TRBV28, the J call TRBJ2-3, with 7 bases matching TRBD2. CDR1 and CDR2 from the germline V gene are MDHEN and SYDVKM. V trimming: 3 bases; J trimming: 4 bases; junction bases outside the gene matches: 13. CDR3 length equals 17 residues. The CDR3 region is CASSFPVSGTLPDTQYF. Written as DNA, the CDR3 is TGTGCCAGCAGTTTTCCAGTCAGCGGGACCCTCCCAGATACGCAGTATTTT.

The rearrangement joins TRBV27 to TRBJ2-5; weak D call: TRBD1 (7 bases). Per germline, CDR1 MNHEY and CDR2 SMNVEV (reference sequence). The CDR3 contains 13 residues. V shed 7 bases and J shed 5 bases, with 14 bases lying between them. CDR3 amino acids: CASTSGGLETQYF. The CDR3 bases are TGTGCCAGCACCTCAGGGGGGTTGGAGACCCAGTACTTC.

This clonotype has a single count. It is likely a read error, because the conserved phenylalanine at the end of the CDR3 is missing. V gene TRBV20-1 combines with J gene TRBJ2-1; TRBD1 matches at 7 bases. This CDR3 comprises 13 residues. V was clipped by 6 bases and J by 7 bases; unmatched bases: 9. Germline assignment: CDR1 DFQATT and CDR2 SNEGSKA (reference sequence). For the CDR3, the DNA is TGCAGTGCGGACGGACAGGACCGAAATGAGCAGTTCTCC. Translation: CSADGQDRNEQFS.

This clonotype showed up just a few times. The chain uses TRBV2 and TRBJ1-6; D is ambiguous. Germline V gene sequence: CDR1 SNHLY, CDR2 FYNNEI. V was cut by 6 bases and J by 8 bases, with 11 bases left in between. The CDR3 consists of 13 residues. The CDR3 nucleotides read TGTGCCAGCAGAGGCGGCGGGGATTCACCCCTCCACTTT. Translating it yields CASRGGGDSPLHF.

The rearrangement uses TRBV6-5 and TRBJ1-2; no reliable D call. V was shortened by 0 bases and J by 2 bases, with 16 bases between the two germline ends. The germline V gene has CDR1 MNHEY and CDR2 SVGAGI. This CDR3 spans 17 amino acids. This CDR3 reads CASSYSKGKGLNYGYTF. The CDR3 nucleotides are TGTGCCAGCAGTTACTCGAAGGGTAAAGGGTTGAACTATGGCTACACCTTC.

Only a few counts were recorded for this clonotype. The chain carries TRBV7-3 and TRBJ2-2, with D unresolved. In germline, CDR1 is SGHTA, CDR2 FQGTGA. V gave up 4 bases and J gave up 3 bases, with 6 bases separating them. The CDR3 totals 13 residues. The CDR3 sequence is CASSYPHTGELFF. CDR3 sequence (DNA): TGTGCCAGCAGCTACCCCCACACCGGGGAGCTGTTTTTT.

The table lists this clonotype with many counts. V is TRBV5-1 and J is TRBJ2-2; D may match TRBD1 or TRBD2 (5 bases each). Germline V gene sequence: CDR1 SGHRS, CDR2 YFSETQ. Trimming took off 3 bases at V and 0 bases at J, with 15 bases between the two ends. This CDR3 is built from 17 residues. The CDR3 loop is CASSWIPRDANTGELFF. CDR3 nucleotide sequence: TGCGCCAGCAGCTGGATACCCAGGGACGCGAACACCGGGGAGCTGTTTTTT.

The table lists this clonotype with a few counts. J is TRBJ1-5 and V is TRBV2, with D perhaps TRBD1 (6 bases). Trimming stripped 6 bases from V and 4 bases from J, with 13 bases between. Germline V gene data show CDR1 as SNHLY and CDR2 as FYNNEI. This CDR3 has 14 residues. CDR3 residues: CASRYGQQNQPQHF. CDR3 coding DNA: TGTGCCAGCAGGTATGGACAGCAGAATCAGCCCCAGCATTTT. The whole variable domain, filled in from reference TRBV2 and TRBJ1-5, reads EPEVTQTPSHQVTQMGQEVILRCVPISNHLYFYWYRQILGQKVEFLVSFYNNEISEKSEIFDDQFSVERPDGSNFTLKIRSTKLEDSAMYFCASRYGQQNQPQHFGDGTRLSIL.